This is a list of T cell receptor beta chains from one sample in a study of control samples from healthy donors and cancer patients. Here immunoSEQ multiplex PCR was the method, and the copy in TCRdb shows in-frame clones only, minus some. This sample has approximately 150,000 clones, with approximately 94% found just once. The material sequenced was PBMCs. The origin of the receptors is a man in his 60s with colorectal cancer. The CDR3 runs from the conserved cysteine through the conserved F or W. D genes are given only for firm matches. Expanded clones are given a class, and other clones once, few, many or no size at all.

abundance	v_gene	j_gene	d_gene	CDR3nt	CDR3aa
-	TRBV10-3	TRBJ1-1	-	TGTGCCATCAGTGAGTTGCAGGGGAACACTGAAGCTTTCTTT	CAISELQGNTEAFF
-	TRBV5-1	TRBJ2-7	TRBD1	TGCGCCAGCAGCTTAGGACAGGGGGGGGCCGAGCAGTACTTC	CASSLGQGGAEQYF
-	TRBV6-2/TRBV6-3	TRBJ2-1	TRBD2	TGTGCCAGCAGTTACAACGGGGGGGCCTACAATGAGCAGTTCTTC	CASSYNGGAYNEQFF
-	TRBV6-5	TRBJ1-2	TRBD1	TGTGCCAGCAGCTCCCGACAGGGTCACGGCTACACCTTC	CASSSRQGHGYTF
-	TRBV27	TRBJ2-5	-	TGTGCCAGCAGTTTCCAGTTTTCCAGGGCCCAGTACTTC	CASSFQFSRAQYF
-	TRBV2	TRBJ1-1	-	TGTGCCAGCGAGGGGGTCGGGGGGGCTGAAGCTTTCTTT	CASEGVGGAEAFF
-	TRBV29-1	TRBJ1-1	-	TGCAGCGTTGACGGCCCCCCAAAGGACACTGAAGCTTTCTTT	CSVDGPPKDTEAFF
-	TRBV5-1	TRBJ2-5	TRBD1	TGCGCCAGCAGGTTGGGACAGGGCGGGGAGACCCAGTACTTC	CASRLGQGGETQYF
-	TRBV9	TRBJ2-1	-	TGTGCCAGCAGCGTAAACAGGAACAATGAGCAGTTCTTC	CASSVNRNNEQFF
-	TRBV9	TRBJ1-3	-	TGTGCCAGCAGCGTATCGGGACTAGTAAACACCATATATTTT	CASSVSGLVNTIYF
-	TRBV5-1	TRBJ2-5	-	TGCGCCAGCAGCTTGGCGTTCCGGAGCGGGGAGACCCAGTACTTC	CASSLAFRSGETQYF
-	TRBV5-4	TRBJ1-6	TRBD1	TGTGCCAGCAGCGTACAGGGGCAGACCTATAATTCACCCCTCCACTTT	CASSVQGQTYNSPLHF
-	TRBV9	TRBJ2-1	TRBD2	TGTGCCAGCAGCCCGAGCGGGGGGCCCCACAATGAGCAGTTCTTC	CASSPSGGPHNEQFF
-	TRBV27	TRBJ1-5	TRBD1	TGTGCCAGCAGTCTCTTAGGACAGGGGGACAATCAGCCCCAGCATTTT	CASSLLGQGDNQPQHF
-	TRBV4-3	TRBJ1-1	TRBD1	TGCGCCAGCAGCCAAGGCAAGGGGGCTGGAACTGAAGCTTTCTTT	CASSQGKGAGTEAFF
-	TRBV6-1	TRBJ1-2	TRBD1	TGTGCCAGCAGTGAAGGTATAGGGGGCTACGGCTACACCTTC	CASSEGIGGYGYTF
once	TRBV16	TRBJ2-3	-	TGTGCCAGCAGCCACCGGACGGTTAGCACAGATACGCAGTATTTT	CASSHRTVSTDTQYF
-	TRBV30	TRBJ1-4	-	TGTGCTCACGGAACCCGGGGCGCAACTAATGAAAAACTGTTTTTT	CAHGTRGATNEKLFF
-	TRBV3-1/TRBV3-2	TRBJ2-7	-	TGTGCCAGCAGCAACGGAGAGCAGTACTTC	CASSNGEQYF
-	TRBV5-5	TRBJ1-4	-	TGTGCCAGCAGCCGCCAGATCGATTCAACTAATGAAAAACTGTTTTTT	CASSRQIDSTNEKLFF
-	TRBV23-1	TRBJ2-7	-	TGCGCCAGCAGTCAATCAAGATATTGGGGGAGTTTATTGGAGCAGTACTTC	CASSQSRYWGSLLEQYF
-	TRBV27	TRBJ1-2	TRBD1	TGTGCCAGCAGTCTAGGGACAGGGGGCAGCTATGGCTACACCTTC	CASSLGTGGSYGYTF
-	TRBV5-1	TRBJ1-2	-	TGCGCCAGCAGCTTTATACAGGCCGCTTTTAATGTGGACTATGGCTACACCTTC	CASSFIQAAFNVDYGYTF
-	TRBV5-1	TRBJ2-1	-	TGCGCCAGCAGCTTGGCGTGGACTTACAATGAGCAGTTCTTC	CASSLAWTYNEQFF
once	TRBV19	TRBJ1-2	-	TGTGCCAGTAGTATCCTGACGGAGATCACCTTC	CASSILTEITF
-	TRBV20-1	TRBJ2-1	-	TGCAGTGCTAGTTTGTACAATGAGCAGTTCTTC	CSASLYNEQFF
-	TRBV9	TRBJ2-7	-	TGTGCCAGCAGCGTTTCCCAGGGCTACGAGCAGTACTTC	CASSVSQGYEQYF
-	TRBV19	TRBJ2-5	-	TGTGCCAGTAGATCCGGGACGGAAGAGACCCAGTACTTC	CASRSGTEETQYF
-	TRBV4-3	TRBJ2-7	TRBD1	TGCGCCAGCAGCCAAGCCGGGACAGGGGTCTACGAGCAGTACTTC	CASSQAGTGVYEQYF
-	TRBV5-1	TRBJ1-4	-	TGCGCCAGCAGTGGGCAGGGCGCTAATGAAAAACTGTTTTTT	CASSGQGANEKLFF
-	TRBV19	TRBJ2-4	TRBD1	TGTGCCAGTAGTACCGACAGGGTCAGCATTCAGTACTTC	CASSTDRVSIQYF
-	TRBV6-5	TRBJ2-7	TRBD1	TGTGCCAGCAGTTCCGGGACAGGCGGATCATTGCAGTACTTC	CASSSGTGGSLQYF
-	TRBV4-3	TRBJ2-6	TRBD1	TGCGCCAGCAGCCACCCCGGGACAGGGGTCTCTGGGGCCAACGTCCTGACTTTC	CASSHPGTGVSGANVLTF
-	TRBV19	TRBJ2-1	TRBD2	TGTGCCAGTAGTATCCTGGATGGCGGGAGTAGCACCTACAATGAGCAGTTCTTC	CASSILDGGSSTYNEQFF
-	TRBV25-1	TRBJ2-7	-	TGTGCCAGCAGTGAACGGGGGTCCTACGAGCAGTACTTC	CASSERGSYEQYF
-	TRBV6-6	TRBJ2-7	-	TGTGCCAGCAGCTCCGGGACAATCTTCTACGAGCAGTACTTC	CASSSGTIFYEQYF
-	TRBV14	TRBJ1-3	-	TGTGCCAGCAGCCAAGTAGCGGACAGACACACCATATATTTT	CASSQVADRHTIYF
few	TRBV27	TRBJ1-6	-	TGTGCCAGCCGGATAGGCGGTTCACCCCTCCACTTT	CASRIGGSPLHF
once	TRBV11-3	TRBJ2-1	-	TGTGCCAGCAGCTTCGATAGCAATGAGCAGTTCTTC	CASSFDSNEQFF
-	TRBV29-1	TRBJ2-3	TRBD1	TGCAGCGTCGACAGGGGTGGCACAGATACGCAGTATTTT	CSVDRGGTDTQYF
once	TRBV11-3	TRBJ1-1	TRBD1	TGTGCCAGCAGCCTCCAGGGGGGGTACACTGAAGCTTTCTTT	CASSLQGGYTEAFF
-	TRBV18	TRBJ1-4	TRBD1	TGTGCCAGCTCACCATTACAGGGGATCAATGAAAAACTGTTTTTT	CASSPLQGINEKLFF
-	TRBV7-9	TRBJ2-7	TRBD1	TGTGCCAGCAGCCCCTGGGACAGATCAAATACCTACGAGCAGTACTTC	CASSPWDRSNTYEQYF
-	TRBV7-9	TRBJ1-5	-	TGTGCCAGCAGCTTAGGGGGGTCCGGTCAGCCCCAGCATTTT	CASSLGGSGQPQHF
-	TRBV7-8	TRBJ1-6	-	TGTGCCAGCAGCGCGAGGAGAGATAATTCACCCCTCCACTTT	CASSARRDNSPLHF